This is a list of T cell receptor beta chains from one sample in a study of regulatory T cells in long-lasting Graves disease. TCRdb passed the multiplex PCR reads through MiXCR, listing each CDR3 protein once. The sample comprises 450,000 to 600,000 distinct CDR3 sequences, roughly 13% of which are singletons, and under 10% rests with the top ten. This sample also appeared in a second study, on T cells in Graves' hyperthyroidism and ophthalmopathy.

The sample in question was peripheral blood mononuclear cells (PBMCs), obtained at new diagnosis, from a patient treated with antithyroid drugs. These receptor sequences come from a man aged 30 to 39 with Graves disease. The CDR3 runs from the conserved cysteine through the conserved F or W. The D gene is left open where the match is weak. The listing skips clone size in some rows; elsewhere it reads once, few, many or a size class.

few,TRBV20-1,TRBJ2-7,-,CSASSGGTANRQYF,TGCAGTGCTAGCTCCGGGGGGACAGCCAATCGGCAGTACTTC
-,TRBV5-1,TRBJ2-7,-,CASRTSGGYEQYF,TGCGCCAGCAGGACGAGTGGAGGCTACGAGCAGTACTTC
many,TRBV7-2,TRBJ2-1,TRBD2,CASSLAASGTDNEQFF,TGTGCCAGCAGCTTAGCGGCTAGCGGGACCGACAATGAGCAGTTCTTC
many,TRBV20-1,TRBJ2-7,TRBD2,CSARASGFSYEQYF,TGCAGTGCTAGAGCTAGCGGGTTCTCCTACGAGCAGTACTTC
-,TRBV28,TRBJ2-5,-,CASSFPGWQETQYF,TGTGCCAGCAGTTTTCCGGGGTGGCAAGAGACCCAGTACTTC
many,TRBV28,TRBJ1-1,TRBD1,CASSSDRGLIGNTEAFF,TGTGCCAGCAGTTCGGACAGGGGGCTTATCGGGAACACTGAAGCTTTCTTT
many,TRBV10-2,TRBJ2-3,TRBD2,CASREPSGRVSDTQYF,TGCGCCAGCAGAGAGCCTAGCGGACGAGTATCAGATACGCAGTATTTT
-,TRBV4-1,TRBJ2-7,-,CASSQEGRNTPHYEQYF,TGCGCCAGCAGCCAAGAGGGGCGGAACACTCCTCACTACGAGCAGTACTTC
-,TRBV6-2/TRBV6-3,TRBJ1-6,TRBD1,CASRLPGQGNSPLHF,TGTGCCAGCAGGCTACCGGGACAGGGGAATTCACCCCTCCACTTT
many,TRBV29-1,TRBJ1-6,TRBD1,CSVSSGGPGSPLHF,TGCAGCGTTTCCTCAGGGGGTCCGGGCTCACCCCTCCACTTT
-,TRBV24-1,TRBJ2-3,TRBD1,CATSDSTGDGEDTQYF,TGTGCCACCAGTGACTCGACAGGGGATGGGGAAGATACGCAGTATTTT
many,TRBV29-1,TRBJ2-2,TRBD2,CSVRGGLAENTGELFF,TGCAGCGTCAGAGGGGGACTAGCGGAGAACACCGGGGAGCTGTTTTTT
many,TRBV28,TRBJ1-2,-,CASRTVRTNYGYTF,TGTGCCAGCAGAACCGTCCGAACTAACTATGGCTACACCTTC
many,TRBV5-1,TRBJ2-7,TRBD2,CASSLAWLAGEEQYF,TGCGCCAGCAGCTTGGCTTGGCTAGCGGGAGAGGAGCAGTACTTC
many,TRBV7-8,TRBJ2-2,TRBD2,CASSTGLAVTGELFF,TGTGCCAGCAGCACGGGACTAGCGGTCACCGGGGAGCTGTTTTTT
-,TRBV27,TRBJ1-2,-,CASSAPGTDNLYGYTF,TGTGCCAGCAGTGCCCCCGGGACGGATAACCTCTATGGCTACACCTTC
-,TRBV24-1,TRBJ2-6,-,CATGGYRALSGANVLTF,TGTGCCACCGGGGGTTACAGGGCCCTCTCTGGGGCCAACGTCCTGACTTTC
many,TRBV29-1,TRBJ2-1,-,CSIQRGGSYNEQFF,TGCAGCATTCAAAGGGGAGGCTCCTACAATGAGCAGTTCTTC
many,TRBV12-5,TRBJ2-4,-,CASGLVRRDGKNIQYF,TGTGCTAGTGGTTTGGTAAGGCGGGATGGCAAAAACATTCAGTACTTC
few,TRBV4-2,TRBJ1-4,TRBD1,CASSQVGTGDEKLFF,TGTGCCAGCAGCCAAGTAGGAACAGGGGATGAAAAACTGTTTTTT
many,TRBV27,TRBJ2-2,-,CASSLGPMNTGELFF,TGTGCCAGCAGTTTAGGACCAATGAACACCGGGGAGCTGTTTTTT
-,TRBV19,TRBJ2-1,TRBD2,CASSIWPGLAGGRDEQFF,TGTGCCAGTAGTATATGGCCTGGTCTAGCGGGAGGCCGAGATGAGCAGTTCTTC
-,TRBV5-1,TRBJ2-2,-,CASSLIIAGELFF,TGCGCCAGCAGCTTGATCATCGCCGGGGAGCTGTTTTTT
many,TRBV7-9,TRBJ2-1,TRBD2,CASSWASGAGGAEQFF,TGTGCCAGCAGCTGGGCTAGCGGGGCCGGAGGAGCTGAGCAGTTCTTC
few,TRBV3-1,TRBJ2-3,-,CASSQEGEPLIHTDTQYF,TGTGCCAGCAGCCAGGAGGGGGAGCCCCTCATACACACAGATACGCAGTATTTT
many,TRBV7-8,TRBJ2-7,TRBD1,CASRPPGQASYEQYF,TGTGCCAGCAGACCACCGGGACAGGCTTCCTACGAGCAGTACTTC
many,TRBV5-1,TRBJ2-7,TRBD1,CASSRQGAPQEQYF,TGCGCCAGCAGTCGACAGGGCGCCCCCCAGGAGCAGTACTTC
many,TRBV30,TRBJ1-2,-,CAWSGGPYGYTF,TGTGCCTGGAGTGGGGGACCCTATGGCTACACCTTC
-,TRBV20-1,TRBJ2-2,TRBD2,CSARDHQREGRGELFF,TGCAGTGCTAGAGATCACCAGCGGGAGGGAAGGGGGGAGCTGTTTTTT
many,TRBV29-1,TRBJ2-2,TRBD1,CSVTGGTGELFF,TGCAGCGTCACAGGGGGGACCGGGGAGCTGTTTTTT